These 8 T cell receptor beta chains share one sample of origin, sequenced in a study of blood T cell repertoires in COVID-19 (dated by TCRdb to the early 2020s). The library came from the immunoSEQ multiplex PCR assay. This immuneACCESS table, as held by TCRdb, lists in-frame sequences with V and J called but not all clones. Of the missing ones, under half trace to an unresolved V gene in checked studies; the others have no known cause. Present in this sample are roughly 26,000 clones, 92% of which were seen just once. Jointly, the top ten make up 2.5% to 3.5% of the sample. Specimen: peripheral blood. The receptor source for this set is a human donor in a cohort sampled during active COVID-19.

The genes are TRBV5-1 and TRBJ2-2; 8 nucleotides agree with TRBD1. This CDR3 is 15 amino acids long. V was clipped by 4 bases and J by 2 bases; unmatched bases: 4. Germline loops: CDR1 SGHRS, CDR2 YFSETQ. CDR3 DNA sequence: TGCGCCAGCAGCGAGGGACAGGTTAACACCGGGGAGCTGTTTTTT. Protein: CASSEGQVNTGELFF.

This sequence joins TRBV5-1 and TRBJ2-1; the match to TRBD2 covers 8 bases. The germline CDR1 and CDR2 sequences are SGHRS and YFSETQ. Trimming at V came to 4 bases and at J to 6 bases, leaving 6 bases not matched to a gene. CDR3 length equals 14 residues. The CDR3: CASSRTSSPNEQFF. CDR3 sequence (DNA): TGCGCCAGCAGCAGGACTAGCTCTCCCAATGAGCAGTTCTTC.

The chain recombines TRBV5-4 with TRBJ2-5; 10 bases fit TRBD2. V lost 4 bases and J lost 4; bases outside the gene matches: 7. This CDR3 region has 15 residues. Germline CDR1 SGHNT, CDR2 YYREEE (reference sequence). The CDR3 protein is CASSAGTSAVETQYF. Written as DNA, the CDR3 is TGTGCCAGCAGCGCCGGGACTAGCGCTGTAGAGACCCAGTACTTC.

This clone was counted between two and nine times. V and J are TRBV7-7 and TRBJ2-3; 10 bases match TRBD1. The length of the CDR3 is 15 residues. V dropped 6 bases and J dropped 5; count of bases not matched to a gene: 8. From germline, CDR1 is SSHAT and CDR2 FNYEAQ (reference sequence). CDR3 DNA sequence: TGTGCCAGCAGGGAAGGGACAGGGGCTAGAGATACGCAGTATTTT. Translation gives CASREGTGARDTQYF. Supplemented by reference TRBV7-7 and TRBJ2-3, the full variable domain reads GAGVSQSPRYKVTKRGQDVTLRCDPISSHATLYWYQQALGQGPEFLTYFNYEAQPDKSGLPSDRFSAERPEGSISTLTIQRTEQRDSAMYRCASREGTGARDTQYFGPGTRLTVL.

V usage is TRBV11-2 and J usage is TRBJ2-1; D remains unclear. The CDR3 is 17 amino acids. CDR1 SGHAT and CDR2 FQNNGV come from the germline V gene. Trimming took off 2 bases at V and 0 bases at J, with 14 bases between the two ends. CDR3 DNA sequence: TGTGCCAGCAGCTTACTCGGAGCGCGGAGCTCCTACAATGAGCAGTTCTTC. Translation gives CASSLLGARSSYNEQFF.

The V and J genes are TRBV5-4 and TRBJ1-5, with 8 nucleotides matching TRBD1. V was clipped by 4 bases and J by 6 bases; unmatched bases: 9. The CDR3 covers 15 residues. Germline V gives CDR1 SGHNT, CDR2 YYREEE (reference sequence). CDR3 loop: CASSIGQGLGQPQHF. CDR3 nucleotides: TGTGCCAGCAGCATCGGACAGGGATTGGGTCAGCCCCAGCATTTT.

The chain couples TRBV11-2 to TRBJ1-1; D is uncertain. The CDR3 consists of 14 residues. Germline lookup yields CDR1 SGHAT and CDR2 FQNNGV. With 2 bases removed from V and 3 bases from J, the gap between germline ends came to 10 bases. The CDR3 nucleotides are TGTGCCAGCAGCTTAATTAGGAGGTACACTGAAGCTTTCTTT. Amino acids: CASSLIRRYTEAFF.

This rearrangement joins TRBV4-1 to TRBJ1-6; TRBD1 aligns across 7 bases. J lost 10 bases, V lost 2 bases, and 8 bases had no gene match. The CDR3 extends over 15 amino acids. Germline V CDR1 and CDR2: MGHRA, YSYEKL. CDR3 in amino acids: CASSQFRQGGSPLHF. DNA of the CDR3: TGCGCCAGCAGCCAATTCCGACAGGGAGGATCACCCCTCCACTTT.